This T cell receptor (beta chain) was identified during a study of metastatic and nonmetastatic thyroid tumors. Turning to the study itself: Malignant and benign thyroid patients had repertoires compared in peripheral blood and tumor or nodule tissue.

CDR1 and CDR2 from the germline V gene are SGHTA and FQGNSA. The length of the CDR3 is 15 residues. The trim removed 5 bases at V and 7 bases at J, leaving 5 bases unmatched. Original handling: The authors used CDR3 differences across clinicopathological groups to build a distant-metastasis classifier for papillary thyroid cancer. TCRdb recomputed clones from the PCR reads via MiXCR. TCRdb assigned the V and J calls; the authors' analysis was not used. The sample contains some 15,000 clones, less than 25% of which appear only once. No treatment of any kind had been given to any patient before thyroid surgery. Overall study results and limits: Across blood and tumor, TCR beta diversity in malignant thyroid tumors was reportedly significantly higher than in benign nodules.

As to this clone: Its antigen is unidentified.

Sequenced sample: blood. The chain couples TRBV7-2 to TRBJ1-6, with 10 bases lining up with TRBD1. The sequence came from a female donor with papillary thyroid cancer or a benign thyroid nodule (not recorded which). Some clones in this sample may be carry-over from other donors' samples. CDR3 sequence reads: CASSLKGQGNSPLHF. The CDR3, as DNA: TGTGCCAGCAGCCTTAAGGGACAGGGGAATTCACCCCTCCACTTT.